The present T cell receptor beta chain was sequenced within a study of shared clonotypes between healthy human individuals. Across the whole study: There were three CD4 naive, three CD4 memory, two CD8 naive and one CD8 memory plates per donor.

Memory CD4+ cells were the fraction left after CD45RA+ naive selection. As handled by the study authors: ImmunoSEQ only sent back junction sequences with no quality scores, so filtering was done differently. Produced via immunoSEQ multiplex PCR; TCRdb's table is partial and in-frame only. V and J calls and clone size follow that table, whereas D and trimming were derived from the DNA. The data show a few million clones, less than 95% seen once. This clone was detected once. Its antigen remains unidentified. Per the germline V gene, CDR1 is MNHNS and CDR2 is SASEGT. V shed 6 bases and J shed 2 bases, with 13 bases lying between them. This CDR3 spans 14 amino acids. General study points: Larger estimated richness was generally seen in naive subsets than in memory subsets.

The sequenced sample was naive CD4+ T cells from PBMCs. The subset was: CD45RA+ positively selected. The TCR sequence derives from a young man in good health. Some clones in this sample may be carry-over from other donors' samples. This chain links TRBV6-1 with TRBJ2-5; perhaps TRBD2 as D (5 bases). CDR3 bases: TGTGCCAGCAGATGGACTTACGGGCAAGAGACCCAGTACTTC. Translating it yields CASRWTYGQETQYF.